This T cell receptor beta chain originates from a study of glioma-infiltrating T cells. Using RNA template, CDR3s of TCR alpha and beta were amplified with iRepertoire arm-PCR. TCRdb processed the multiplex PCR reads anew with MiXCR; each CDR3 protein has one entry. The sample shows 95,000 to 110,000 distinct CDR3 sequences, 29% of them seen only once. CDR3 size: 14 residues. V lost 4 bases and J lost 5, with 17 bases in between. Germline loops: CDR1 SQVTM, CDR2 ANQGSEA. In this sample, this clonotype turned up a few times. This chain connects TRBV29-1 to TRBJ1-2; D might be TRBD1 (5 bases). Sequencing input: glioma tissue, nonneoplastic brain tissue, or PBMCs (not recorded which). The source of this sequence is a human donor with low-grade glioma or glioblastoma, undergoing nonglioma brain surgery, or in good health (not recorded which). The CDR3 loop is CSVANAGTGYGYTF. Written as DNA, the CDR3 is TGCAGCGTTGCTAATGCCGGGACGGGGTATGGCTACACCTTC.